These T cell receptor beta chains were read from a single sample in a study of shared clonotypes between healthy human individuals. This table comes from immunoSEQ multiplex PCR, and its TCRdb copy is limited to in-frame clones, with some not included. The data hold some 2,000,000 clones, with around 96% observed a single time. Source material: naive CD8+ T cells sorted from blood. Receptors originate from a man aged 18 to 29 in good health. Both conserved end residues are part of each CDR3. The size of a clone is reported for some rows only, either as once, few or many, or as a class for expanded clones.

V gene,clone size,CDR3 length,CDR3 protein
TRBV5-6,NA,15,CASSLVGGGMHEQYF
TRBV28,few,13,CASSFGQSYEQYF
TRBV19,NA,14,CASSTGERVYGYTF
TRBV5-6,NA,14,CANSLQGKSYEQYF
TRBV29-1,NA,13,CSVVSGSAYEQYF
TRBV29-1,NA,13,CSVEVGRGYEQYF
TRBV2,NA,13,CASSESVDQPQHF
TRBV19,NA,15,CASSKGQGITGELFF
TRBV30,NA,13,CAWSPAEGNGYTF
TRBV5-5,NA,13,CASSFHLSGELFF
TRBV6-5,NA,15,CASSTSGTYSYEQYF
TRBV14,NA,16,CASSQDVQNPRETQYF
TRBV27,few,13,CASSSTVFQPQHF
TRBV7-2,NA,13,CASSLDSTDTQYF
TRBV30,NA,13,CAWAAGAVYEQYF
TRBV6-1,NA,12,CASSPWGAEAFF
TRBV30,NA,11,CAWSEGNEQFF
TRBV27,once,17,CASSDYLTGIGSDTQYF
TRBV7-2,NA,15,CASSLLAGGPNEQFF
TRBV6-5,once,15,CASSQGYRGTDTQYF
TRBV4-1,NA,18,CASSQDGTGVGLGNEQFF
TRBV28,NA,15,CASRSGGEMNTEAFF
TRBV11-2,NA,15,CASSSTLGGQETQYF
TRBV7-9,NA,15,CASSPKGDGANVLTF
TRBV7-2,once,15,CASSLGPGDQYGYTF
TRBV7-9,NA,14,CASSFEGDPGTQYF